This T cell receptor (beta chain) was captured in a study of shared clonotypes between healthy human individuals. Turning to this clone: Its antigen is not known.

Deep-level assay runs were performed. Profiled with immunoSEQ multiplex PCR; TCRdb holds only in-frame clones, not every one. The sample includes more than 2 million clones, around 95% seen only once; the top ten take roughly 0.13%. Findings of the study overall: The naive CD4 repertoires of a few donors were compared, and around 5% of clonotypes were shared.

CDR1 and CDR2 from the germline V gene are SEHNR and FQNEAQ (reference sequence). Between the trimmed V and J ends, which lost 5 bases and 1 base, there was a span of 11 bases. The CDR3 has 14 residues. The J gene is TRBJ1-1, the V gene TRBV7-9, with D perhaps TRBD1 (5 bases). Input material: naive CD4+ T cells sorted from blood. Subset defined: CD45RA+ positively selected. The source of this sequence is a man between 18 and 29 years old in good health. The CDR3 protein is CASSQGRENTEAFF. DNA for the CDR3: TGTGCCAGCAGCCAGGGTAGGGAGAACACTGAAGCTTTCTTT.